Below are 25 T cell receptor beta chains sequenced from a single sample in a study of T cell responses to AZD1222 COVID-19 vaccine. Sequencing was performed with immunoSEQ multiplex PCR; in TCRdb, only in-frame clones are kept and a portion is missing. The data show about 130,000 clones, about 94% seen once. Material: peripheral blood, obtained on day 0 of AZD1222 vaccination. These receptors were obtained from an adult in good health.

The V gene is TRBV2, the J gene TRBJ2-3; D gene unclear. The CDR3 spans 13 residues. V dropped 6 bases and J dropped 2 bases, with 9 bases sitting between them. Looked up from germline, CDR1 is SNHLY and CDR2 is FYNNEI. CDR3 bases: TGTGCCAGCAGGTCCGAGTCCACAGATACGCAGTATTTT. It yields the protein CASRSESTDTQYF. The full variable domain, completed using reference TRBV2 and TRBJ2-3, is EPEVTQTPSHQVTQMGQEVILRCVPISNHLYFYWYRQILGQKVEFLVSFYNNEISEKSEIFDDQFSVERPDGSNFTLKIRSTKLEDSAMYFCASRSESTDTQYFGPGTRLTVL.

J is TRBJ2-1 and V is TRBV6-6, with 10 bases identical to TRBD2. The CDR3 is 16 amino acids. Trimming at V came to 7 bases and at J to 8 bases, leaving 14 bases not matched to a gene. The V gene's germline CDR1 is MNHNY and CDR2 SVGAGI (reference sequence). DNA for the CDR3: TGTGCCAGCACTCCCGGGCTAGCGGGGGTTAGGTATGAGCAGTTCTTC. Translated, it gives CASTPGLAGVRYEQFF.

The chain carries TRBV7-9 and TRBJ2-3; 7 nucleotides match TRBD2. This CDR3 contains 16 residues. V lost 1 base, J lost 4 bases, and 8 bases stayed unmatched. CDR1 is SEHNR, CDR2 FQNEAQ, per germline (reference sequence). The CDR3 nucleotides read TGTGCCAGCAGCTTAGACGGGGGGATCGGATCAGATACGCAGTATTTT. It encodes CASSLDGGIGSDTQYF. Looking up the rest from reference TRBV7-9 and TRBJ2-3 gives the full variable domain: DTGVSQNPRHKITKRGQNVTFRCDPISEHNRLYWYRQTLGQGPEFLTYFQNEAQLEKSRLLSDRFSAERPKGSFSTLEIQRTEQGDSAMYLCASSLDGGIGSDTQYFGPGTRLTVL.

This clone was found a few times. The chain recombines TRBV5-4 with TRBJ1-3; unclear D gene. The V end lost 0 bases, the J end lost 0 bases, and 7 bases lay between the germline ends. Germline CDR1 SGHNT, CDR2 YYREEE (reference sequence). CDR3 length: 15 amino acids. The CDR3 spells CASSLEYGSGNTIYF. For the CDR3, the DNA is TGTGCCAGCAGCTTGGAGTATGGCTCTGGAAACACCATATATTTT.

This chain links TRBV3-1 (or the pseudogene TRBV3-2) with TRBJ1-5, with D hard to call. With 0 bases removed from V and 7 bases from J, the gap between germline ends came to 7 bases. The CDR3 is 13 amino acids. Germline loops: CDR1 LGHDT, CDR2 YNNKEL (reference sequence). The CDR3: CASSQDKWQPQHF. The CDR3 DNA reads TGTGCCAGCAGCCAAGACAAGTGGCAGCCCCAGCATTTT.

This chain links TRBV11-2 with TRBJ2-7, with D unclear. The CDR3 length is 13 residues. The V end was cut by 1 base, the J end by 3 bases, with 7 bases between. Germline assignment: CDR1 SGHAT and CDR2 FQNNGV. The CDR3 nucleotides are TGTGCCAGCAGCTTAGGTCCGGTCTACGAGCAGTACTTC. Translation: CASSLGPVYEQYF.

This sequence joins TRBV19 and TRBJ1-2; D gene ambiguous. There are 12 residues in the CDR3. Deletions cut 6 bases from V and 2 bases from J, with 7 bases between. Germline V gene sequence: CDR1 LNHDA, CDR2 SQIVND (reference sequence). The CDR3 sequence: CASRRGNYGYTF. The CDR3 coding sequence is TGTGCCAGTAGGAGAGGGAACTATGGCTACACCTTC.

This clone was counted between two and nine times. V usage is TRBV10-3 and J usage is TRBJ1-2; D gene ambiguous. Germline CDR1 reads ENHRY; CDR2 reads SYGVKD. Deletions cut 5 bases from V and 0 bases from J, with 7 bases between. This CDR3 has 13 residues. CDR3 in DNA: TGTGCCATCAGTACGGGTTCTAACTATGGCTACACCTTC. Amino acid sequence: CAISTGSNYGYTF.

This chain links TRBV2 with TRBJ2-5; a possible D gene is TRBD2 (6 bases). The CDR3 contains 13 residues. V lost 2 bases to trimming and J lost 3 bases, with 7 bases between them. In germline, CDR1 is SNHLY, CDR2 FYNNEI. The CDR3 here is CASSETGEETQYF. The CDR3 DNA sequence: TGTGCCAGCAGTGAAACGGGAGAAGAGACCCAGTACTTC.

In its sample, this clone was seen once. The V gene is TRBV5-1, the J gene TRBJ1-2; possibly TRBD1 for D (5 bases). Per germline, CDR1 SGHRS and CDR2 YFSETQ. The CDR3 is made up of 12 amino acids. V was clipped by 4 bases and J by 5 bases, with 9 bases between them. The CDR3 DNA follows: TGCGCCAGCAGCGGGGGAGGGTATGGCTACACCTTC. This codes for CASSGGGYGYTF.

The chain links TRBV29-1 to TRBJ1-1, with a possible D match to TRBD1 (5 bases). V lost 4 bases and J 5 bases, leaving 14 bases between the germline ends. This CDR3 region has 13 residues. In germline, CDR1 is SQVTM, CDR2 ANQGSEA. The CDR3 sequence: CSVVGQGGTEAFF. The CDR3 DNA reads as TGCAGCGTTGTAGGGCAGGGTGGGACTGAAGCTTTCTTT.

The V call is TRBV7-2, the J call TRBJ2-6; D is undetermined. V shed 1 base and J shed 2 bases, with 15 bases lying between them. Germline V gives CDR1 SGHTA, CDR2 FQGNSA. The CDR3 loop spans 18 amino acids. CDR3 sequence: CASSLVIGRGTGANVLTF. The CDR3 DNA sequence: TGTGCCAGCAGCTTAGTTATCGGTCGTGGGACTGGGGCCAACGTCCTGACTTTC.

This clone came up once. The rearrangement uses TRBV19 and TRBJ2-3; no clear D gene. CDR3 size: 11 residues. Germline loops: CDR1 LNHDA, CDR2 SQIVND (reference sequence). V dropped 4 bases and J dropped 2 bases, with 1 base sitting between them. CDR3 in DNA: TGTGCCAGTAGTACCACAGATACGCAGTATTTT. It encodes CASSTTDTQYF.

This chain connects TRBV24-1 to TRBJ2-1; D not certain. CDR1 and CDR2 from the germline V gene are KGHDR and SFDVKD. V lost 4 bases to trimming and J lost 6 bases, with 9 bases between them. The CDR3 spans 13 residues. CDR3 region: CATSDSGINEQFF. The CDR3 region has the DNA TGTGCCACCAGTGACTCCGGTATCAATGAGCAGTTCTTC.

The chain couples TRBV19 to TRBJ1-1; perhaps TRBD1 as D (6 bases). V was clipped by 1 base and J by 6 bases, with 15 bases between them. Germline V gene sequence: CDR1 LNHDA, CDR2 SQIVND (reference sequence). This CDR3 is 15 amino acids long. The CDR3 bases are TGTGCCAGTAGTATAGTCCGAGGGGGGGCGTCTGAAGCTTTCTTT. Its translation is CASSIVRGGASEAFF.

The chain uses TRBV30 and TRBJ1-3, with D unresolved. Per the germline V gene, CDR1 is GTSNPN and CDR2 is SVGIG (reference sequence). The CDR3 sequence is 14 residues long. Trimming removed 2 bases from V and 2 bases from J, with 10 bases in between. The CDR3 DNA sequence: TGTGCCTGGAGTCTGACATTTACTGGAAACACCATATATTTT. This translates into CAWSLTFTGNTIYF. Filled out from reference TRBV30 and TRBJ1-3, the complete variable domain reads SQTIHQWPATLVQPVGSPLSLECTVEGTSNPNLYWYRQAAGRGLQLLFYSVGIGQISSEVPQNLSASRPQDRQFILSSKKLLLSDSGFYLCAWSLTFTGNTIYFGEGSWLTVV.

The chain recombines TRBV12-5 with TRBJ1-4; no reliable D call. Trimming took 6 bases from V and 5 from J, leaving 10 bases between them. CDR1 is LGHNT and CDR2 is FRNRAP in the germline V gene. The CDR3 is 13 residues long. The CDR3 coding sequence is TGTGCTAGTGGGCCTAAACTCAATGAAAAACTGTTTTTT. This encodes CASGPKLNEKLFF.

This chain uses TRBV7-9 with TRBJ2-3; 11 nucleotides line up with TRBD2. The CDR3 runs to 16 residues. Trimming cost V 5 bases and J 6 bases; bases outside gene matches: 10. The germline gives CDR1 SEHNR, CDR2 FQNEAQ (reference sequence). The CDR3 DNA reads TGTGCCAGCAGCCGTAGCGGGGGGGCCGTGGGTGATACGCAGTATTTT. Translation gives CASSRSGGAVGDTQYF.

The CDR3 DNA sequence: TGTGCCAGTCGACACCCCGGGCGGACCCTAGGAGCTTTCTTT. Protein: CASRHPGRTLGAFF. The chain links TRBV19 to TRBJ1-1; unclear D gene. The CDR3 spans 14 residues. V lost 8 bases, J lost 10 bases, and 23 bases lay in between. The V gene's germline CDR1 is LNHDA and CDR2 SQIVND (reference sequence).

V is TRBV6-5 and J is TRBJ2-7; possibly TRBD1 for D (7 bases). CDR3 size: 13 residues. Trimming pared 6 bases from V and 6 bases from J, leaving 15 bases between. Germline V lookup: CDR1 MNHEY, CDR2 SVGAGI. As DNA, the CDR3 is TGTGCCAGCAGAAGACAGGGACTCGGCGAGCAGTACTTC. This translates into CASRRQGLGEQYF.

The chain employs TRBV12-3 or TRBV12-4 and TRBJ2-2; D is uncertain. The CDR3 totals 13 residues. With 6 bases removed from V and 5 bases from J, the gap between germline ends came to 10 bases. The CDR3 here is CASSTRPTGELFF. The CDR3 region has the DNA TGTGCCAGCAGCACGCGGCCTACCGGGGAGCTGTTTTTT.

In its sample, this clone was seen once. This chain joins TRBV12-5 and TRBJ1-1; perhaps TRBD1 as D (5 bases). CDR3 size: 12 residues. Trimming removed 3 bases from V and 4 bases from J, with 6 bases in between. CDR1 and CDR2 from the germline V gene are LGHNT and FRNRAP. The CDR3 sequence: CASGFGTTEAFF. As DNA, the CDR3 is TGTGCTAGTGGTTTTGGGACCACTGAAGCTTTCTTT.

This clone came up once. The chain links TRBV5-1 to TRBJ1-1; D call uncertain. The CDR3 has 13 amino acids. In germline, CDR1 is SGHRS, CDR2 YFSETQ. V shed 0 bases and J shed 3 bases, with 6 bases lying between them. CDR3 DNA: TGCGCCAGCAGCTTGGACAGTTACACTGAAGCTTTCTTT. Its translation: CASSLDSYTEAFF.

CDR3 DNA: TGTGCCTGGGTAGCCAACTATGGCTACACCTTC. The encoded protein is CAWVANYGYTF. The chain joins TRBV30 to TRBJ1-2; D gene uncertain. Trimming pared 5 bases from V and 2 bases from J, leaving 6 bases between. Per germline, CDR1 GTSNPN and CDR2 SVGIG (reference sequence). This CDR3 is 11 amino acids long.

This clone occurred a few times. This chain joins TRBV19 and TRBJ1-1; no clear D. Trimming stripped 7 bases from V and 11 bases from J, with 20 bases between. Germline CDR1 and CDR2: LNHDA and SQIVND (reference sequence). This CDR3 has 13 amino acids. As DNA, the CDR3 is TGTGCCAGTATTGGGCAGACCTACTCTCTCGCTTTCTTT. Its translation is CASIGQTYSLAFF.